This T cell receptor (beta chain) comes out of a study of blood T cells in healthy people across ages. Background on the study: Roughly one uniquely barcoded beta molecule per two T cells was captured.

Overall study results and limits: More naive CD4+ cells and higher diversity were found in long-lived than in aged donors. Observed TCR beta diversity per million T cells went down as age went up. This fall followed a roughly linear course with age.

It was with a sample-barcoded 5' primer and a J-beta primer mix that a second PCR of roughly 7 to 11 cycles was run. Each sample provided no less than 3 million CDR3-containing paired-end reads. TCRdb processed the 5' RACE reads anew with MiXCR; each CDR3 protein has one entry. This sample yields around 790,000 distinct CDR3 sequences, of which around two fifths are seen a single time; around 21% belongs to the top ten. Points on this clonotype: Antigen unknown.

Sequenced input: blood. The sequence was collected from a man between 60 and 75 years old in good health.

In DNA form, the CDR3 reads TGTGCCAGCAGCTTGGGACTAGCGGGGGTTGAGCAGTACTTC. Encoded protein: CASSLGLAGVEQYF. J is TRBJ2-7 and V is TRBV6-2 or TRBV6-3, with 14 bases identical to TRBD2. The CDR3 has 14 residues. Unmatched junction bases numbered 5, after V lost 6 bases and J lost 7 bases. Germline V gene data show CDR1 as MNHEY and CDR2 as SVGEGT.